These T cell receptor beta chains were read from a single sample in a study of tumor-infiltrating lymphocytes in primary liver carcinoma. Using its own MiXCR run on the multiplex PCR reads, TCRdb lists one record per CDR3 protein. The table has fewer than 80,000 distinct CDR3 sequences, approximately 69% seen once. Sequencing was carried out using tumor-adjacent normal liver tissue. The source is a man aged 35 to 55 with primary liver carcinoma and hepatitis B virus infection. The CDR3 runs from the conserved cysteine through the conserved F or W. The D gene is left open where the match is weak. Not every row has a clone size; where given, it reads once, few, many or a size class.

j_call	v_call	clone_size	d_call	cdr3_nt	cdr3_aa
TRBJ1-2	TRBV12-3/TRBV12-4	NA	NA	TGTACCAGCAGCCCGTCAGGGAGGACAATCTCCCAAAGCTACACCTTC	CTSSPSGRTISQSYTF
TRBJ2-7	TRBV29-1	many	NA	TGCAGCGTTGATTTGGCGGGGAACGAGCAGTACTTC	CSVDLAGNEQYF
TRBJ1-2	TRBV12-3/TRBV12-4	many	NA	TGTGCCAGCAGTTTACCAGGGATCGGCTACACCTTC	CASSLPGIGYTF
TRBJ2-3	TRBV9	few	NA	TGTGCCAGCAGCCCTCTTGGCGGGATGGGGGATACGCAGTATTTT	CASSPLGGMGDTQYF
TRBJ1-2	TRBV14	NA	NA	TGTGCCAGCAGTTCGGGACCGGGGATCACCTTC	CASSSGPGITF
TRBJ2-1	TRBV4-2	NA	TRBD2	TGTGCTGGCAGCCAGGCGACTAGCGGGAGGGACAATGAGCAGTTCTTC	CAGSQATSGRDNEQFF
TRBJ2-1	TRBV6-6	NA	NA	TGTGCCTGCAGTTATACCGGGTCAGACAATGAGCAGCTGTTC	CACSYTGSDNEQLF
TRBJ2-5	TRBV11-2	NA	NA	TGTACCAGCAGCTTAGCGAGGCCAGCCCTGGGAAAAAAAGAGACCCAGTATTTC	CTSSLARPALGKKETQYF
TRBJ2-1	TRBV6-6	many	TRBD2	TGTGCCAGCAGTCCGACCACAGCGGGAGGCGGCAATGAGCAGTTCTTC	CASSPTTAGGGNEQFF
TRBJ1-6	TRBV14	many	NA	TGTGCCAGCAGCCACTCAGGGGAAAATTCACCCCTCCACTTT	CASSHSGENSPLHF
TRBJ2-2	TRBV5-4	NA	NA	TGTGCCAGCAGCCCGGATGGCGGGGTGAAAACCGGGGGGCTCTTTTTT	CASSPDGGVKTGGLFF